This is a list of T cell receptor beta chains from one sample in a study of cytomegalovirus exposure and HLA in healthy donors. Here immunoSEQ multiplex PCR was the method, and the copy in TCRdb shows in-frame clones only, minus some. The table records roughly 190,000 clones, 65% to 75% of them present only once. The sequenced sample consisted of PBMCs. These receptors came from a man younger than 40 in good health and CMV-seropositive. The CDR3 runs from the conserved cysteine through the conserved F or W. Each record gives: V gene, CDR3 length, D gene, CDR3 protein. The D gene is left open where the match is weak.

v_call: TRBV6-4
cdr3_length: 15
d_call: TRBD1
cdr3_aa: CASSERWDRASPLHF

v_call: TRBV6-4
cdr3_length: 12
d_call: NA
cdr3_aa: CASSESGLGYTF

v_call: TRBV14
cdr3_length: 11
d_call: NA
cdr3_aa: CASSQGGEQYF

v_call: TRBV7-3
cdr3_length: 13
d_call: NA
cdr3_aa: CASSRQGGETQYF

v_call: TRBV18
cdr3_length: 16
d_call: TRBD1
cdr3_aa: CASSTAGTGAGNTIYF

v_call: TRBV6-5
cdr3_length: 15
d_call: TRBD1
cdr3_aa: CASSKAGTGRYEQYF

v_call: TRBV10-3
cdr3_length: 17
d_call: TRBD1
cdr3_aa: CAISETGGNSYNSPLHF

v_call: TRBV10-1
cdr3_length: 15
d_call: TRBD1
cdr3_aa: CAPPRTGGEPRIFHF

v_call: TRBV4-2
cdr3_length: 16
d_call: TRBD2
cdr3_aa: CASSQEPASGFYEQYF

v_call: TRBV7-8
cdr3_length: 14
d_call: TRBD2
cdr3_aa: CASSLLAGNNEQFF

v_call: TRBV30
cdr3_length: 14
d_call: NA
cdr3_aa: CAWSAGGTNEKLFF

v_call: TRBV9
cdr3_length: 14
d_call: NA
cdr3_aa: CASSVLLAPEEQFF

v_call: TRBV7-2
cdr3_length: 16
d_call: TRBD2
cdr3_aa: CASSITSGDSTDTQYF

v_call: TRBV7-9
cdr3_length: 15
d_call: NA
cdr3_aa: CASSFDSHPYNEQFF

v_call: TRBV27
cdr3_length: 13
d_call: NA
cdr3_aa: CASSLSPGETQYF